The clone carrying this TCR beta chain was counted a single time. The data stem from a study of control samples from healthy donors and cancer patients. The repertoire was sequenced with immunoSEQ multiplex PCR; TCRdb's copy has only in-frame clones and lacks some. The sample consists of approximately 100,000 clones, under 90% of them appearing once. V was shortened by 4 bases and J by 2 bases, with 12 bases between the two germline ends. The germline V gene has CDR1 LGHDT and CDR2 YNNKEL (reference sequence). The CDR3 covers 14 residues. V gene TRBV3-1 (or the pseudogene TRBV3-2) combines with J gene TRBJ2-7, with no clear D. The TCR was taken from a woman aged 40 to 55 in good health. Sequenced sample: blood. The CDR3 is CASSPGRIAYEQYF. For the CDR3, the DNA is TGTGCCAGCAGCCCCGGACGCATTGCCTACGAGCAGTACTTC.